A single TCR beta chain is shown here with its context. Its target is unknown. The source of the sample is a study of shared clonotypes between healthy human individuals. General observations from the study: Several donors held about 5% of naive CD4 clonotypes in common.

In replicate PCRs of sorted subsets, about 200 ng DNA, approximately 28,000 T cell genomes, was used. Profiling relied on immunoSEQ multiplex PCR, and the TCRdb table lists in-frame clones only, not all of them. The table has 2.5 million or so clones, just over 90% seen once. The sample consisted of naive CD4+ T cells sorted from blood. As to subset: CD45RA+ positively selected. The TCR sequence derives from a man younger than 35 in good health.

In DNA, the CDR3 is TGTGCCAGCAGTTGGGGAGGCGGGGGGCCGGCAGATACGCAGTATTTT. This translates into CASSWGGGGPADTQYF. This sequence joins TRBV2 and TRBJ2-3, with TRBD2 matching over 8 bases. Trimming cost V 5 bases and J 4 bases; bases outside gene matches: 11. In germline, CDR1 is SNHLY, CDR2 FYNNEI. The CDR3 spans 16 residues.